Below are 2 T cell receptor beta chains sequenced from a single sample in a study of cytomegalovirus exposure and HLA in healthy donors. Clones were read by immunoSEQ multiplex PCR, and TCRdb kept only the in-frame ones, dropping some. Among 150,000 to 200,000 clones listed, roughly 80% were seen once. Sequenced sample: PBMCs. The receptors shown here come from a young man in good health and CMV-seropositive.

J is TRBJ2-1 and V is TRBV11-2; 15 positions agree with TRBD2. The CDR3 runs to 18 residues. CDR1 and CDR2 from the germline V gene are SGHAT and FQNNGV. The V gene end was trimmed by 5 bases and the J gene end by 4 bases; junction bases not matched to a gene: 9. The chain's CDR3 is CASSGRTSGRAVYNEQFF. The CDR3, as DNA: TGTGCCAGCAGCGGGCGGACTAGCGGGAGGGCCGTATACAATGAGCAGTTCTTC.

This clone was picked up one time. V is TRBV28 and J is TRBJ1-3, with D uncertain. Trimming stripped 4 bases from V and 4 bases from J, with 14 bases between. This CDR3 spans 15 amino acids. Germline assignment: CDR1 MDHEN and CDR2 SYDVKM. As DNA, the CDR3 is TGTGCCAGCAGTTACGCGGGGTCGGGCGGAAACACCATATATTTT. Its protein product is CASSYAGSGGNTIYF.